These 20 T cell receptor beta chains were sequenced from one sample in a study of blood T cell repertoires in COVID-19. The assay was immunoSEQ multiplex PCR, and TCRdb's table has in-frame clones only and misses some. Of about 300,000 clones in the sample, around 88% were seen once. The sample consisted of peripheral blood. These TCRs come from a woman in her twenties or thirties who had recovered from COVID-19.

The chain joins TRBV15 to TRBJ1-3; D uncertain. This CDR3 has 16 amino acids. Germline CDR1 LNHNV, CDR2 YYDKDF (reference sequence). The V end lost 0 bases, the J end lost 0 bases, and 9 bases lay between the germline ends. The DNA for the CDR3 is TGTGCCACCAGCAGAGATCTACGGGACTCTGGAAACACCATATATTTT. This sequence encodes CATSRDLRDSGNTIYF.

This clone was seen just once. The J gene is TRBJ2-7, the V gene TRBV10-3, with 8 bases that match TRBD1. The length of the CDR3 is 12 residues. V dropped 11 bases and J dropped 2; count of bases not matched to a gene: 5. Germline CDR1 and CDR2: ENHRY and SYGVKD. The CDR3 DNA reads TGTGCCTCCCGGACAGGGCCCTACGAGCAGTACTTC. Amino acid sequence: CASRTGPYEQYF.

The chain carries TRBV7-8 and TRBJ2-1, with 7 positions matching TRBD2. The germline V gene has CDR1 SGHVS and CDR2 FQNEAQ. Losses at the gene ends were 0 bases for V and 8 bases for J; bases not matched to a gene: 13. The CDR3 length is 17 residues. The CDR3 DNA sequence: TGTGCCAGCAGCTTAGCTCCCAGCGGGGCCGATACGGATGAGCAGTTCTTC. Its translation: CASSLAPSGADTDEQFF.

The genes are TRBV5-1 and TRBJ1-6; D gene unclear. With 0 bases removed from V and 7 bases from J, the gap between germline ends came to 17 bases. The germline gives CDR1 SGHRS, CDR2 YFSETQ. The CDR3 runs 17 residues. The CDR3 protein is CASSLDALGERNSPLHF. The CDR3 coding sequence is TGCGCCAGCAGCTTGGACGCCCTCGGGGAGCGCAATTCACCCCTCCACTTT.

J is TRBJ2-1 and V is TRBV5-5; the match to TRBD2 covers 8 bases. Germline loops: CDR1 SGHKS, CDR2 YYEKEE (reference sequence). This CDR3 region has 17 residues. Trimming took 4 bases from V and 8 from J; bases not matched to a gene: 17. CDR3 in DNA: TGTGCCAGCAGCCCAGCCCGAACCGGGACTAGTGCATATGAGCAGTTCTTC. Encoded protein: CASSPARTGTSAYEQFF.

This chain uses TRBV27 with TRBJ2-7; TRBD2 agrees at 11 bases. From germline, CDR1 is MNHEY and CDR2 SMNVEV (reference sequence). V shed 2 bases and J 7 bases; nucleotides not matched to a gene: 7. The CDR3 loop spans 15 amino acids. The CDR3: CASSLVSGGAGEQYF. As DNA, the CDR3 is TGTGCCAGCAGTTTAGTTAGCGGGGGGGCCGGGGAGCAGTACTTC.

The gene calls are TRBV19 and TRBJ1-1, with TRBD1 matching over 8 bases. The germline V gene encodes CDR1 LNHDA and CDR2 SQIVND (reference sequence). The CDR3 sequence is 14 residues long. Trimming cost V 6 bases and J 1 base; bases outside gene matches: 4. In DNA, the CDR3 is TGTGCCAGTAGCACCGGGACAGGGAACACTGAAGCTTTCTTT. It codes for CASSTGTGNTEAFF.

This clone was observed once. The CDR3 loop is CASSSTSGGHYEQYF. The CDR3 DNA is TGTGCCAGCAGCTCGACTAGCGGGGGCCACTACGAGCAGTACTTC. The chain has TRBV28 and TRBJ2-7; TRBD2 matches 12 bases. Germline V gives CDR1 MDHEN, CDR2 SYDVKM. V lost 6 bases and J lost 3; bases outside the gene matches: 6. There are 15 residues in the CDR3.

The V gene is TRBV9, the J gene TRBJ2-1, with 9 bases fitting TRBD2. Germline assignment: CDR1 SGDLS and CDR2 YYNGEE. The CDR3 length is 16 residues. Trimming cost V 4 bases and J 3 bases; bases outside gene matches: 8. The CDR3 region is CASSISSGDSYNEQFF. DNA for the CDR3: TGTGCCAGCAGCATATCTAGCGGGGATAGCTACAATGAGCAGTTCTTC.

The chain employs TRBV21-1 and TRBJ1-5; the table calls TRBD1, which could not be checked here. TRBV21-1 has pseudogene status. The CDR3 is 19 residues long. The CDR3 DNA follows: TGTGCCAGCAGCAAAGAGGGTAAGACAGGACAAGCGGGCAATCAGCCCCAGCATTTT. Amino acids: CASSKEGKTGQAGNQPQHF.

The rearrangement links TRBV7-3 to TRBJ2-1, with TRBD1 matching 7 bases. The J segment lost 9 bases and the V segment lost 1 base, leaving 9 bases of the junction unmatched. This CDR3 spans 15 amino acids. Germline V gene data show CDR1 as SGHTA and CDR2 as FQGTGA. As DNA, the CDR3 is TGTGCCAGCAGCTTAATGGCAGGGGGATACGGTGAGCAGTTCTTC. It translates to CASSLMAGGYGEQFF.

This chain links TRBV7-3 with TRBJ1-2, with a possible D match to TRBD1 (5 bases). CDR3 length equals 16 residues. Germline V lookup: CDR1 SGHTA, CDR2 FQGTGA. The ends were cut back, 6 bases at V and 4 bases at J, with 21 bases in the middle. The DNA for the CDR3 is TGTGCCAGCAGGTCAGGCGGGACCCTACGTTCCTATGGCTACACCTTC. Amino acid sequence: CASRSGGTLRSYGYTF.

J is TRBJ1-2 and V is TRBV19, with D possibly being TRBD1 (6 bases). The ends were cut back, 7 bases at V and 2 bases at J, with 23 bases in the middle. The length of the CDR3 is 17 residues. CDR1 is LNHDA and CDR2 is SQIVND in the germline V gene (reference sequence). In nucleotides, the CDR3 is TGTGCCAGTACCCCGAAGGGGGGGGCAACGGGGAACTATGGCTACACCTTC. Residues: CASTPKGGATGNYGYTF.

This sequence joins TRBV6-5 and TRBJ2-2, with 7 nucleotides matching TRBD1. The V and J ends lost 7 bases and 4 bases, in that order; junction bases with no gene match: 6. The CDR3 is made up of 14 amino acids. Germline V gives CDR1 MNHEY, CDR2 SVGAGI. CDR3 amino acids: CASTEGASTGELFF. CDR3 bases: TGTGCCAGCACCGAGGGGGCGAGCACCGGGGAGCTGTTTTTT.

This clone turned up a few times. CDR3 in amino acids: CASTAQGAYGYTF. The DNA of the CDR3 is TGTGCCAGCACCGCACAGGGCGCCTATGGCTACACCTTC. This chain joins TRBV27 and TRBJ1-2; TRBD1 is a possible D gene (6 bases). The CDR3 consists of 13 residues. Trimming removed 7 bases from V and 4 bases from J, with 13 bases in between. Per the germline V gene, CDR1 is MNHEY and CDR2 is SMNVEV (reference sequence).

The chain's CDR3 is CAGARGLTDTQYF. The CDR3 DNA reads TGTGCCGGCGCCCGGGGGTTGACAGATACGCAGTATTTT. The gene calls are TRBV7-9 and TRBJ2-3; D perhaps matches TRBD2 (6 bases). V was cut by 11 bases and J by 3 bases, with 15 bases left in between. CDR1 is SEHNR, CDR2 FQNEAQ, per germline (reference sequence). This CDR3 comprises 13 residues. Complete variable domain (other parts from reference TRBV7-9 and TRBJ2-3): DTGVSQNPRHKITKRGQNVTFRCDPISEHNRLYWYRQTLGQGPEFLTYFQNEAQLEKSRLLSDRFSAERPKGSFSTLEIQRTEQGDSAMYLCAGARGLTDTQYFGPGTRLTVL.

This clone occurred once. The chain has TRBV5-1 and TRBJ2-7; TRBD1 matches at 7 bases. The germline gives CDR1 SGHRS, CDR2 YFSETQ. V trimming: 2 bases; J trimming: 11 bases; junction bases outside the gene matches: 13. The length of the CDR3 is 14 residues. CDR3 sequence: CASSLGGQIPPEYF. The CDR3 DNA reads as TGCGCCAGCAGCTTAGGGGGACAGATACCACCGGAGTACTTC.

V is TRBV19 and J is TRBJ1-5; D remains unclear. Germline CDR1 LNHDA, CDR2 SQIVND (reference sequence). With 8 bases removed from V and 6 bases from J, the gap between germline ends came to 11 bases. The CDR3 sequence is 12 residues long. CDR3: CASGTGSQPQHF. CDR3 DNA sequence: TGTGCCAGTGGTACCGGGAGTCAGCCCCAGCATTTT.

This chain links TRBV28 with TRBJ1-5, with D possibly TRBD1 on 5 matching bases. The germline gives CDR1 MDHEN, CDR2 SYDVKM. V was shortened by 4 bases and J by 6 bases, with 10 bases between the two germline ends. The length of the CDR3 is 13 residues. The CDR3 is CASSWQGSQPQHF. Here the CDR3 DNA reads TGTGCCAGCAGTTGGCAGGGAAGTCAGCCCCAGCATTTT.

The genes are TRBV30 and TRBJ2-5, with D possibly TRBD1 on 5 matching bases. CDR3 length: 13 residues. CDR1 is GTSNPN and CDR2 is SVGIG in the germline V gene (reference sequence). V dropped 5 bases and J dropped 11 bases, with 21 bases sitting between them. This chain's CDR3 is CAWGSDSRVSQYF. The CDR3, as DNA: TGTGCCTGGGGCTCCGACAGCAGAGTTTCGCAGTACTTC.